A single sample gave rise to the 25 T cell receptor beta chains below, sequenced in a study of blood T cells in healthy people across ages. A second PCR of about 6 to 11 cycles used a sample-barcoded 5' primer and a J-beta primer mix. TCRdb analysed the 5' RACE reads with MiXCR anew, one entry per CDR3 protein. The sample includes approximately 1,000,000 distinct CDR3 sequences, over 35% of them seen just once. The sequenced sample consisted of blood. All receptors come from a woman aged 55-70 years in good health.

The rearrangement links TRBV9 to TRBJ2-1, with a possible D match to TRBD2 (5 bases). The germline V gene encodes CDR1 SGDLS and CDR2 YYNGEE. The V end was cut by 2 bases, the J end by 9 bases, with 24 bases between. The CDR3 loop spans 17 amino acids. The CDR3 nucleotides are TGTGCCAGCAGCGTCCATCTTCAGACTGGCGGAGGCGGTGAGCAGTTCTTC. Its protein product is CASSVHLQTGGGGEQFF.

The gene calls are TRBV5-1 and TRBJ2-1, with D maybe TRBD1 (5 bases). The CDR3 covers 12 residues. Trimming removed 4 bases from V and 10 bases from J, with 12 bases in between. The germline CDR1 and CDR2 sequences are SGHRS and YFSETQ. The CDR3 protein is CASSTETAEQFF. The CDR3 nucleotides read TGCGCCAGCAGCACGGAGACAGCGGAGCAGTTCTTC.

This clonotype was recorded a few times. The chain joins TRBV24-1 to TRBJ2-1; D unresolved. Trimming removed 3 bases from V and 0 bases from J, with 8 bases in between. The CDR3 runs 15 residues. CDR1 and CDR2 (germline): KGHDR, SFDVKD. In nucleotides, the CDR3 is TGTGCCACCAGTGATACTCGTGGCTCCTACAATGAGCAGTTCTTC. Translating it yields CATSDTRGSYNEQFF.

This clonotype was observed a single time. The rearrangement uses TRBV11-2 and TRBJ2-4; D ambiguous. The closer fit of TRBJ2-7 to the DNA end suggests the J call may be wrong. CDR3 length: 14 amino acids. The germline V gene has CDR1 SGHAT and CDR2 FQNNGV. This chain's CDR3 is CASSFSLPFYEQYF. The CDR3 nucleotides read TGTGCCAGCAGCTTCTCCCTCCCTTTCTACGAGCAGTACTTC.

This clonotype has more than one count but fewer than ten. The chain links TRBV30 to TRBJ2-7, with D hard to call. V lost 0 bases to trimming and J lost 3 bases, with 9 bases between them. Germline CDR1 reads GTSNPN; CDR2 reads SVGIG (reference sequence). The CDR3 sequence is 13 residues long. The chain's CDR3 is CAWSVFQYYEQYF. CDR3 bases: TGTGCCTGGAGTGTTTTCCAATACTACGAGCAGTACTTC.

This clonotype appeared many times. A much bigger clone sits one base away, suggesting this may be a read error. The V gene is TRBV7-2, the J gene TRBJ2-5, with unresolved D. This CDR3 region has 13 residues. In germline, CDR1 is SGHTA, CDR2 FQGNSA. Between the trimmed V and J ends, which lost 9 bases and 11 bases, there was a span of 22 bases. The CDR3 loop reads CASGPRGYNEQYF. In nucleotides, the CDR3 is TGTGCCAGTGGACCACGTGGGTACAATGAGCAGTACTTC.

In the case of this clonotype: Sequence at one end of the junction differs from germline and may be a read error. The chain is built from TRBV27 and TRBJ2-7; D remains unclear. The CDR3 length is 14 residues. Germline V gene sequence: CDR1 MNHEY, CDR2 SMNVEV (reference sequence). CDR3 sequence (DNA): TGTCCCAGCAGTATCTGGACGGGCGCCAATGAGCAGTACTTC. Protein sequence: CPSSIWTGANEQYF.

The rearrangement uses TRBV6-5 and TRBJ2-6, with D possibly being TRBD2 (6 bases). This CDR3 has 18 amino acids. Germline CDR1 reads MNHEY; CDR2 reads SVGAGI. With 0 bases removed from V and 1 base from J, the gap between germline ends came to 13 bases. The CDR3 protein is CASSYSMGGSSGANVLTF. The CDR3 DNA is TGTGCCAGCAGTTACTCTATGGGAGGATCGTCTGGGGCCAACGTCCTGACTTTC.

Turning to this clonotype: One end of the junction fails to match germline, which may point to a read error. The V gene is TRBV7-9, the J gene TRBJ2-1; weak D call: TRBD2 (7 bases). There are 13 residues in the CDR3. Germline assignment: CDR1 SEHNR and CDR2 FQNEAQ (reference sequence). The CDR3 region is CASSAALGGRSVF. For the CDR3, the DNA is TGTGCCAGCAGCGCCGCCCTCGGGGGGCGGTCTGTCTTC.

There are a few counts of this clonotype. The chain links TRBV25-1 to TRBJ1-4; 7 nucleotides agree with TRBD1. Germline loops: CDR1 MGHDK, CDR2 SYGVNS. The V segment lost 4 bases and the J segment 2 bases; nucleotides outside the gene matches: 4. The length of the CDR3 is 15 residues. The DNA of the CDR3 is TGTGCCAGCAGTGGACAGGGCCGGACTAATGAAAAACTGTTTTTT. Its translation: CASSGQGRTNEKLFF.

The chain couples TRBV7-9 to TRBJ2-7, with 12 bases lining up with TRBD2. This CDR3 has 16 residues. CDR1 is SEHNR and CDR2 is FQNEAQ in the germline V gene (reference sequence). J gave up 2 bases and V 5 bases, and 7 bases lay outside the gene matches. The CDR3: CASSRTSGAPPYEQYF. As DNA, the CDR3 is TGTGCCAGCAGCAGGACTAGCGGGGCCCCCCCCTACGAGCAGTACTTC. Together with reference TRBV7-9 and TRBJ2-7, the CDR3 gives the full variable domain: DTGVSQNPRHKITKRGQNVTFRCDPISEHNRLYWYRQTLGQGPEFLTYFQNEAQLEKSRLLSDRFSAERPKGSFSTLEIQRTEQGDSAMYLCASSRTSGAPPYEQYFGPGTRLTVT.

This clonotype was seen a handful of times. The chain is built from TRBV25-1 and TRBJ1-2; D unclear. This CDR3 is 12 amino acids long. Trimming cost V 2 bases and J 5 bases, with 6 bases left between them. Germline assignment: CDR1 MGHDK and CDR2 SYGVNS. The CDR3 loop reads CASSEVVYGYTF. CDR3 nucleotide sequence: TGTGCCAGCAGTGAAGTGGTTTATGGCTACACCTTC.

The chain has TRBV15 and TRBJ2-5; D is possibly TRBD2 (6 bases). Between the trimmed V and J ends, which lost 0 bases and 2 bases, there was a span of 16 bases. This CDR3 has 17 residues. Looked up from germline, CDR1 is LNHNV and CDR2 is YYDKDF (reference sequence). The CDR3 reads CATSRDYGSSTQETQYF. The CDR3 nucleotides read TGTGCCACCAGCAGAGATTACGGGAGTTCCACGCAAGAGACCCAGTACTTC.

The gene calls are TRBV3-1 and TRBJ1-2, with a tentative D call TRBD1 (6 bases). Trimming stripped 0 bases from V and 8 bases from J, with 10 bases between. Looked up from germline, CDR1 is LGHDT and CDR2 is YNNKEL (reference sequence). The CDR3 runs 13 residues. CDR3 residues: CASSQENRAGYTF. In DNA, the CDR3 is TGTGCCAGCAGCCAAGAGAACAGGGCCGGCTACACCTTC. The whole variable domain, filled in from reference TRBV3-1 and TRBJ1-2, reads DTAVSQTPKYLVTQMGNDKSIKCEQNLGHDTMYWYKQDSKKFLKIMFSYNNKELIINETVPNRFSPKSPDKAHLNLHINSLELGDSAVYFCASSQENRAGYTFGSGTRLTVV.

The sample holds a few counts of this clonotype. The chain recombines TRBV30 with TRBJ1-2; 7 bases agree with TRBD1. Trimming removed 5 bases from V and 3 bases from J; junction bases left unmatched: 6. The CDR3 extends over 13 amino acids. Germline V gives CDR1 GTSNPN, CDR2 SVGIG (reference sequence). This CDR3 reads CAWDDRVDYGYTF. CDR3 in DNA: TGTGCCTGGGACGACAGGGTTGACTATGGCTACACCTTC. Full variable domain (remainder filled in from reference TRBV30 and TRBJ1-2): SQTIHQWPATLVQPVGSPLSLECTVEGTSNPNLYWYRQAAGRGLQLLFYSVGIGQISSEVPQNLSASRPQDRQFILSSKKLLLSDSGFYLCAWDDRVDYGYTFGSGTRLTVV.

This clonotype was seen only once. The V call is TRBV11-2, the J call TRBJ2-4, with a possible D match to TRBD1 (5 bases). The end of the DNA is better explained by TRBJ2-7, so the J call may be wrong. In germline, CDR1 is SGHAT, CDR2 FQNNGV. The CDR3 contains 14 residues. As DNA, the CDR3 is TGTGCCAGCAGCTTCGACAGTTCAGTCTACGAGCAGTACTTC. This translates into CASSFDSSVYEQYF.

The rearrangement joins TRBV6-2 or TRBV6-3 to TRBJ2-7, with 10 bases fitting TRBD2. CDR3 size: 13 residues. Per the germline V gene, CDR1 is MNHEY and CDR2 is SVGEGT. The V segment lost 6 bases and the J segment 6 bases; nucleotides outside the gene matches: 5. In DNA, the CDR3 is TGTGCCAGCAGAGGGACTAGCGAGCCCGAGCAGTACTTC. Translation gives CASRGTSEPEQYF.

This chain uses TRBV9 with TRBJ2-1; TRBD2 matches at 9 bases. This CDR3 has 14 amino acids. J was trimmed by 10 bases and V by 4 bases; bases with no gene match: 9. The germline CDR1 and CDR2 sequences are SGDLS and YYNGEE. CDR3 in amino acids: CASSQDGLAGEQFF. The CDR3 nucleotides are TGTGCCAGCAGCCAGGATGGGCTAGCGGGGGAGCAGTTCTTC.

V usage is TRBV9 and J usage is TRBJ2-3; no clear D gene. V lost 0 bases, J lost 4 bases, and 6 bases lay in between. The germline gives CDR1 SGDLS, CDR2 YYNGEE. The CDR3 sequence is 13 residues long. CDR3 in DNA: TGTGCCAGCAGCGTAGTTACGGCAGATACGCAGTATTTT. Its protein product is CASSVVTADTQYF.

The chain couples TRBV20-1 to TRBJ2-5; 12 nucleotides align to TRBD2. The last part of the DNA fits TRBJ2-7 better; the J call may be wrong. CDR3 length: 16 amino acids. Germline V gives CDR1 DFQATT, CDR2 SNEGSKA (reference sequence). The CDR3: CSASSLAGGPHREQYF. CDR3 nucleotides: TGCAGTGCTAGTTCCCTAGCGGGAGGGCCTCATCGCGAGCAGTACTTC.

The chain combines TRBV10-2 with TRBJ2-7, with 7 bases fitting TRBD2. Germline lookup yields CDR1 WSHSY and CDR2 SAAADI. CDR3 length equals 17 residues. After removal of 3 bases from V and 7 bases from J, the junction contained 18 bases not matched to a gene. The CDR3 region has the DNA TGCGCCAGCAGTGAACTAGCCGGCGAAGCGGGGTACAATGAGCAGTACTTC. It encodes CASSELAGEAGYNEQYF.

This chain's CDR3 is CASSLAGTENSYEQYF. The CDR3 DNA reads TGTGCCAGCAGCTTAGCGGGGACAGAGAATTCCTACGAGCAGTACTTC. The chain combines TRBV7-6 with TRBJ2-7, with 7 bases that match TRBD1. Germline V lookup: CDR1 SGHVS, CDR2 FNYEAQ. The V and J ends lost 0 bases and 1 base, in that order; junction bases with no gene match: 6. CDR3 length: 16 amino acids.

This clonotype showed up just a few times. The DNA for the CDR3 is TGCAGTGCTAGAGATTGGGACCTTGACGGGAACTCCTACTACGAGCAGTACTTC. Translated, it gives CSARDWDLDGNSYYEQYF. The rearrangement uses TRBV20-1 and TRBJ2-4; D may be TRBD1 or TRBD2 (5 bases each). The end of the DNA aligns better with TRBJ2-7, so the J call may be wrong. This CDR3 has 18 residues. Germline V gene lookup returns CDR1 DFQATT and CDR2 SNEGSKA (reference sequence).

The chain joins TRBV12-3 or TRBV12-4 to TRBJ2-1, with 8 nucleotides matching TRBD2. J lost 1 base, V lost 10 bases, and 3 bases had no gene match. The CDR3 spans 13 residues. The CDR3 is CATLAASYNEQFF. CDR3 DNA sequence: TGTGCCACACTAGCGGCGTCCTACAATGAGCAGTTCTTC.

In this sample, this clonotype turned up many times. This chain links TRBV27 with TRBJ2-5, with 8 bases that match TRBD2. CDR1 and CDR2 (germline): MNHEY, SMNVEV (reference sequence). Trimming removed 5 bases from V and 1 base from J; junction bases left unmatched: 12. This CDR3 spans 17 amino acids. The CDR3 DNA is TGTGCCAGCAGTCACAAACCGGGACTAGGGGGCCAAGAGACCCAGTACTTC. Protein product: CASSHKPGLGGQETQYF.